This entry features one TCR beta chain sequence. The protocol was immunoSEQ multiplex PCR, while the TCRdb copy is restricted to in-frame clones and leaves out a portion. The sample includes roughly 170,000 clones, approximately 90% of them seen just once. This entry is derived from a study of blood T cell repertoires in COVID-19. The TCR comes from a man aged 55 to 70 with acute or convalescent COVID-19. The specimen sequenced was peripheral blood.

CDR3 sequence reads: CASSYQGSGNTIYF. CDR3 DNA: TGTGCCAGCAGTTACCAGGGGTCTGGAAACACCATATATTTT. This sequence joins TRBV6-5 and TRBJ1-3; TRBD1 might be the D (6 bases). Germline CDR1 is MNHEY and CDR2 is SVGAGI. V was shortened by 2 bases and J by 1 base, with 6 bases between the two germline ends. The CDR3 consists of 14 residues.